The source of this TCR beta chain is a study of blood T cell repertoires in COVID-19. V lost 10 bases and J 2 bases, leaving 14 bases between the germline ends. From germline, CDR1 is LNHDA and CDR2 SQIVND (reference sequence). This CDR3 has 13 amino acids. In the original analysis: Estimated nucleated cell counts came from reference gene primer amplification. Here immunoSEQ multiplex PCR was the method, and the copy in TCRdb shows in-frame clones only, minus some. The DNA gave D and trimming, while V, J and clone size come from that table. The top ten hold under 2% of the sample, which has around 94,000 clones, more than 90% seen once.

The chain is built from TRBV19 and TRBJ1-1; tentatively, D is TRBD1 (5 bases). The sequencing input was peripheral blood. The source is a woman in her forties or fifties with COVID-19, enrolled during active disease. In DNA form, the CDR3 reads TGTGCCACCGCTAGACAGTACAACACTGAAGCTTTCTTT. This translates into CATARQYNTEAFF.